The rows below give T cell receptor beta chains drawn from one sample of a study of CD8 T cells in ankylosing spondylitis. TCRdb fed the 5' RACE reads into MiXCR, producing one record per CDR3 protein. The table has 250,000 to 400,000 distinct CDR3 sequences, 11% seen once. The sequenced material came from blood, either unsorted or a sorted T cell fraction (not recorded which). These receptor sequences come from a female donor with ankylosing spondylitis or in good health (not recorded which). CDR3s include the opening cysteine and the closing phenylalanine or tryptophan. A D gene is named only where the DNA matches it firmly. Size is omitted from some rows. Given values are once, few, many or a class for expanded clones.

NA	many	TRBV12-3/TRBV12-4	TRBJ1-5	CASSLSGTINQPQHF
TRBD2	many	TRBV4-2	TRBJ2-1	CASSTGLAGGTGAYNEQFF
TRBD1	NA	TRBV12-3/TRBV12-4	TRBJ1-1	CASRIGQGGAEAFF
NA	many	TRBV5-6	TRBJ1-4	CASSWGGTNEKLFF
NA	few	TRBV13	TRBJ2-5	CASSLLAAQETQYF
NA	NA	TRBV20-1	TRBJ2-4	CSAHTSSHVLAKNIQYF
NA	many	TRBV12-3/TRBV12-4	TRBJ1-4	CASSFSGTVGGELFF
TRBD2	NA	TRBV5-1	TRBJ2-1	CASSLVGVVAGSYNEQFF
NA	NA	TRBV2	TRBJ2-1	CASSALSYNEQFF
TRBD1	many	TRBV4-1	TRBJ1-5	CASSHENDRGNQPQHF
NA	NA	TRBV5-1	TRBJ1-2	CASSLEGFDYGYTF
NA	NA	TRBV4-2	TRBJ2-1	CASSQDEASQSYNEQFF
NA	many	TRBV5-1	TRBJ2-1	CASSFGLAPKQFF
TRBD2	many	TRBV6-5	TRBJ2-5	CASSYLGRETQYF
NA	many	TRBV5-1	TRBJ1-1	CASSSPLEAEAFF
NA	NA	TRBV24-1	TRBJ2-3	CGTSDSRRRTAKRKGTDTQYF
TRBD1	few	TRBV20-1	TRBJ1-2	CSARDFEGARGYTF
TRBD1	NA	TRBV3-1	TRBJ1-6	CASSPQHTLTGVNSPLHF
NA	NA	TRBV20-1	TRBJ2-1	CCAYPRGVSSYNEQFF
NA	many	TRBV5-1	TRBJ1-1	CASSSKEDTEAFF
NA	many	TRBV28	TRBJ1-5	CASSYPLSNQPQHF
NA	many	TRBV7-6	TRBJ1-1	CASSLDGMNTEAFF
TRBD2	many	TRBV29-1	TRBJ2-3	CSVVLAGGQVDTQYF
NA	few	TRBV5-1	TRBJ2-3	CASSFDGSTSTDTQYF